This entry lists 25 T cell receptor beta chains sequenced from one sample in a study of OX40 agonist ivuxolimab in advanced cancers. Some clones are missing from TCRdb's copy, which holds only in-frame ones; the method was immunoSEQ multiplex PCR. The repertoire holds some 70,000 clones, with roughly 90% as singletons. This specimen consisted of CD4+ or CD8+ T cells sorted from blood, obtained in a trial of the OX40 agonist ivuxolimab. The receptors derive from an adult with an advanced solid tumor such as melanoma, head and neck, liver or kidney cancer.

This clone was counted a single time. This chain connects TRBV14 to TRBJ2-3; unclear D gene. The CDR3 is 16 amino acids. Germline CDR1 reads SGHDN; CDR2 reads FVKESK. V lost 4 bases and J 2 bases, leaving 16 bases between the germline ends. CDR3 region: CASSPDLRRDTDTQYF. Here the CDR3 DNA reads TGTGCCAGCAGCCCTGACCTTCGCCGCGACACAGATACGCAGTATTTT.

This chain connects TRBV25-1 to TRBJ2-6; D gene ambiguous. CDR1 and CDR2 from the germline V gene are MGHDK and SYGVNS. V dropped 8 bases and J dropped 0 bases, with 5 bases sitting between them. This CDR3 comprises 13 residues. The CDR3, as DNA: TGTGCCAGCGCCAACTCTGGGGCCAACGTCCTGACTTTC. Translation: CASANSGANVLTF.

This chain uses TRBV6-6 with TRBJ1-5; 8 bases align to TRBD1. The ends lost 2 bases at V and 1 base at J; junction bases unmatched: 4. The CDR3 extends over 16 amino acids. Germline-derived CDR1 and CDR2 are MNHNY and SVGAGI (reference sequence). The CDR3 DNA follows: TGTGCCAGCAGTTACCGTGGGACAGGAAGCAATCAGCCCCAGCATTTT. Its protein product is CASSYRGTGSNQPQHF.

The chain has TRBV21-1 and TRBJ2-7; no DNA check was done on the table's D call, TRBD2. TRBV21-1 is deemed a pseudogene. The CDR3 is made up of 18 amino acids. CDR3 sequence reads: CASSKAHRAGRSSYEQYF. CDR3 in DNA: TGTGCCAGCAGCAAAGCTCATAGGGCAGGGAGGAGCTCCTACGAGCAGTACTTC.

This chain's CDR3 is CASSVVQVGTGELFF. The CDR3 DNA reads as TGTGCCAGCAGCGTAGTCCAGGTCGGGACCGGGGAGCTGTTTTTT. The chain recombines TRBV9 with TRBJ2-2; D call uncertain. V gave up 0 bases and J gave up 5 bases, with 11 bases separating them. The CDR3 covers 15 residues. Germline CDR1 reads SGDLS; CDR2 reads YYNGEE.

This rearrangement joins TRBV27 to TRBJ2-3; D assignment may be TRBD1 or TRBD2 (6 bases each). The V gene lost 5 bases and the J gene lost 2 bases, with 20 bases spanning the gap. Germline V gene lookup returns CDR1 MNHEY and CDR2 SMNVEV (reference sequence). The CDR3 contains 17 residues. Written as DNA, the CDR3 is TGTGCCAGCAGTCCACACAGGGAGGACGACCACACAGATACGCAGTATTTT. Its protein is CASSPHREDDHTDTQYF.

This chain uses TRBV5-1 with TRBJ1-1, with TRBD1 matching 9 bases. The length of the CDR3 is 15 residues. V was clipped by 4 bases and J by 0 bases; unmatched bases: 4. The germline V gene encodes CDR1 SGHRS and CDR2 YFSETQ. This chain's CDR3 is CASSQGTGMNTEAFF. The CDR3 bases are TGCGCCAGCAGCCAAGGGACAGGGATGAACACTGAAGCTTTCTTT.

The genes are TRBV10-3 and TRBJ2-1; 12 bases fit TRBD2. The CDR3 has 15 amino acids. V shed 3 bases and J 8 bases; nucleotides not matched to a gene: 5. Germline V gene sequence: CDR1 ENHRY, CDR2 SYGVKD. Here the CDR3 reads CAISDFGLAGHEQFF. DNA of the CDR3: TGTGCCATCAGTGATTTTGGACTAGCGGGGCATGAGCAGTTCTTC.

The chain has TRBV7-8 and TRBJ2-1, with unresolved D. Trimming removed 1 base from V and 0 bases from J, with 13 bases in between. CDR1 and CDR2 (germline): SGHVS, FQNEAQ. The CDR3 runs to 17 residues. CDR3 bases: TGTGCCAGCAGCTTAGGTAGGTGGGGAAGCTCCTACAATGAGCAGTTCTTC. Translation gives CASSLGRWGSSYNEQFF. Full variable domain (rest looked up from reference TRBV7-8 and TRBJ2-1): GAGVSQSPRYKVAKRGQDVALRCDPISGHVSLFWYQQALGQGPEFLTYFQNEAQLDKSGLPSDRFFAERPEGSVSTLKIQRTQQEDSAVYLCASSLGRWGSSYNEQFFGPGTRLTVL.

This clone was counted a single time. The chain links TRBV7-6 to TRBJ2-1, with 7 bases matching TRBD1. The CDR3 has 15 amino acids. The germline V gene encodes CDR1 SGHVS and CDR2 FNYEAQ. V was clipped by 0 bases and J by 8 bases; unmatched bases: 7. The CDR3 bases are TGTGCCAGCAGCTTAGCTGACAGGGTGAACGATGAGCAGTTCTTC. Its protein is CASSLADRVNDEQFF.

The rearrangement links TRBV9 to TRBJ2-1, with D possibly being TRBD1 or TRBD2 (6 bases each). V was pared by 0 bases and J by 4 bases, with 11 bases between. Looked up from germline, CDR1 is SGDLS and CDR2 is YYNGEE. CDR3 length: 15 amino acids. The CDR3 is CASSVDGGRYNEQFF. The CDR3 DNA reads as TGTGCCAGCAGCGTAGACGGGGGCAGGTACAATGAGCAGTTCTTC.

The chain joins TRBV6-5 to TRBJ2-7; the match to TRBD1 covers 9 bases. The germline gives CDR1 MNHEY, CDR2 SVGAGI. V shed 0 bases, J shed 2 bases, and the junction held 2 bases outside the gene matches. CDR3 length: 15 amino acids. The CDR3 nucleotides are TGTGCCAGCAGTTACTCTGGGACAGGGACCTACGAGCAGTACTTC. Its protein product is CASSYSGTGTYEQYF.

The chain carries TRBV7-8 and TRBJ1-3, with D uncertain. CDR3 length: 14 amino acids. Germline V lookup: CDR1 SGHVS, CDR2 FQNEAQ. Trimming took off 2 bases at V and 0 bases at J, with 5 bases between the two ends. CDR3 in amino acids: CASSLQVSGNTIYF. CDR3 nucleotides: TGTGCCAGCAGCTTACAGGTCTCTGGAAACACCATATATTTT.

The chain carries TRBV30 and TRBJ2-5, with TRBD1 identical over 9 bases. V shed 0 bases, J shed 4 bases, and the junction held 3 bases outside the gene matches. This CDR3 is built from 14 residues. Germline values: CDR1 GTSNPN, CDR2 SVGIG (reference sequence). The DNA of the CDR3 is TGTGCCTGGAGTGTTGGGACAGGGAGAGAGACCCAGTACTTC. It is translated as CAWSVGTGRETQYF. Full variable domain (remainder filled in from reference TRBV30 and TRBJ2-5): SQTIHQWPATLVQPVGSPLSLECTVEGTSNPNLYWYRQAAGRGLQLLFYSVGIGQISSEVPQNLSASRPQDRQFILSSKKLLLSDSGFYLCAWSVGTGRETQYFGPGTRLLVL.

The V call is TRBV7-2, the J call TRBJ2-1; D might be TRBD1 (6 bases). CDR1 and CDR2 from the germline V gene are SGHTA and FQGNSA. The CDR3 length is 14 residues. V lost 8 bases to trimming and J lost 2 bases, with 13 bases between them. The CDR3 spells CASGRRDTYNEQFF. The CDR3 nucleotides are TGTGCCAGCGGACGACGGGACACCTACAATGAGCAGTTCTTC.

The chain employs TRBV7-9 and TRBJ1-6; a possible D gene is TRBD1 (6 bases). V lost 6 bases, J lost 6 bases, and 15 bases lay in between. From germline, CDR1 is SEHNR and CDR2 FQNEAQ (reference sequence). The CDR3 spans 15 residues. The CDR3 sequence is CASRRAGEFNSPLHF. DNA of the CDR3: TGTGCCAGCAGACGAGCAGGGGAGTTTAATTCACCCCTCCACTTT.

The V and J genes are TRBV5-1 and TRBJ2-7; perhaps TRBD1 as D (5 bases). Trimming took off 3 bases at V and 6 bases at J, with 10 bases between the two ends. The CDR3 has 12 residues. Germline lookup yields CDR1 SGHRS and CDR2 YFSETQ. CDR3 sequence: CASSYQGGEQYF. CDR3 nucleotide sequence: TGCGCCAGCAGCTATCAGGGCGGCGAGCAGTACTTC.

The V and J genes are TRBV7-3 and TRBJ2-7; D is undetermined. CDR1 and CDR2 (germline): SGHTA, FQGTGA. The V gene lost 3 bases and the J gene lost 3 bases, with 9 bases spanning the gap. This CDR3 region has 13 residues. The CDR3 sequence: CASSFSGDYEQYF. Here the CDR3 DNA reads TGTGCCAGCAGCTTTAGTGGAGACTACGAGCAGTACTTC.

V usage is TRBV6-1 and J usage is TRBJ2-7; D perhaps matches TRBD2 (7 bases). The germline V gene has CDR1 MNHNS and CDR2 SASEGT. This CDR3 region has 14 residues. The V end lost 10 bases, the J end lost 2 bases, and 18 bases lay between the germline ends. CDR3 protein: CATRLGGLTYEQYF. DNA for the CDR3: TGTGCCACCCGATTGGGGGGGCTTACCTACGAGCAGTACTTC.

The V call is TRBV9, the J call TRBJ2-5; TRBD2 aligns across 7 bases. V lost 0 bases to trimming and J lost 5 bases; unmatched junction nucleotides: 10. CDR3 size: 16 residues. Germline values: CDR1 SGDLS, CDR2 YYNGEE. Written as DNA, the CDR3 is TGTGCCAGCAGCGTAGATTCTGGCGGGGGAATGGAGACCCAGTACTTC. Amino acid sequence: CASSVDSGGGMETQYF.

This clone was observed a handful of times. In nucleotides, the CDR3 is TGTGCCATCAGTGAGGCGGGAAGCACTGAAGCTTTCTTT. This gives the protein CAISEAGSTEAFF. The chain joins TRBV10-3 to TRBJ1-1; D is undetermined. The CDR3 sequence is 13 residues long. CDR1 and CDR2 from the germline V gene are ENHRY and SYGVKD. V was shortened by 2 bases and J by 4 bases, with 8 bases between the two germline ends.

V is TRBV6-5 and J is TRBJ1-5, with D unclear. V lost 0 bases, J lost 6 bases, and 15 bases lay in between. Germline loops: CDR1 MNHEY, CDR2 SVGAGI. This CDR3 spans 16 amino acids. The CDR3 sequence is CASSYSRPGTGQPQHF. The CDR3 DNA follows: TGTGCCAGCAGTTACTCGCGACCCGGAACTGGTCAGCCCCAGCATTTT.

The chain carries TRBV19 and TRBJ1-4, with D perhaps matching TRBD1 (6 bases). Trimming removed 8 bases from V and 4 bases from J, with 8 bases in between. The germline gives CDR1 LNHDA, CDR2 SQIVND (reference sequence). The CDR3 is 12 amino acids. The CDR3 is CASRQDNEKLFF. The CDR3 DNA reads TGTGCCAGTCGACAGGATAATGAAAAACTGTTTTTT.

CDR3 coding DNA: TGTGCCAGTAGCGCCGGGACTAGCGCTGTATGGAGGAATGAGCAGTTCTTC. This encodes CASSAGTSAVWRNEQFF. This chain uses TRBV19 with TRBJ2-1, with 10 bases matching TRBD2. V dropped 6 bases and J dropped 7; count of bases not matched to a gene: 15. The CDR3 covers 17 residues. Germline V gene data show CDR1 as LNHDA and CDR2 as SQIVND (reference sequence).

Written as DNA, the CDR3 is TGTGGGGTGGGCGAGCAGTACTTC. Translation gives CGVGEQYF. This chain joins TRBV30 and TRBJ2-7; no definite D call. Germline assignment: CDR1 GTSNPN and CDR2 SVGIG (reference sequence). The CDR3 runs to 8 residues.